This paragraph reports one T cell receptor (beta chain). These data are taken from a study of blood T cell repertoires in COVID-19. As for the study in general: Acute and convalescent COVID-19 specimens originated in the United States, Italy and Spain. Sample material is recorded as cDNA or gDNA derived from T cells, B-cell-depleted T cells, or PBMCs.

Sequencing used immunoSEQ multiplex PCR; TCRdb keeps in-frame clones, though not all of them. The table includes 210,000 or so clones, roughly 90% detected once. This CDR3 spans 13 amino acids. Trimming removed 1 base from V and 6 bases from J, with 9 bases in between. From germline, CDR1 is LGHNT and CDR2 FRNRAP. The chain couples TRBV12-5 to TRBJ1-2, with D unclear. The source is a woman in her 40s with acute or convalescent COVID-19. Input material: peripheral blood. In DNA form, the CDR3 reads TGTGCTAGTGGTTTGGCACAGATAAATGGCTACACCTTC. This gives the protein CASGLAQINGYTF.